The following is a TCR beta chain sequence with its context. No antigen is known for it. This entry is derived from a study of shared clonotypes between healthy human individuals. Study-wide findings and caveats: For naive CD4 cells, approximately 5% of clonotypes were shared across four donors. All-four-donor shared clonotypes had higher generation probabilities than non-shared clonotypes did. Naive subsets generally had larger estimated richness than memory subsets.

In the original workflow: With immunoSEQ giving junction-only sequences and no quality scores, filtering differed. The assay was immunoSEQ multiplex PCR, and TCRdb's table has in-frame clones only and misses some. V, J and clone size reflect that table, while D and trimming were determined from the DNA. The profile covers around 2.1 million clones, with almost 96% appearing a single time and around 0.13% taken by the ten largest. This clonotype was sampled from a young man in good health. Specimen: naive CD4+ T cells sorted from blood. Documented subset: CD45RA+ positively selected.

CDR3 in DNA: TGTGCCAGCAGACCTACAGGGGGCACTGAAGCTTTCTTT. Protein product: CASRPTGGTEAFF. The chain carries TRBV7-2 and TRBJ1-1; TRBD1 aligns across 8 bases. V shed 6 bases and J 4 bases; nucleotides not matched to a gene: 4. This CDR3 comprises 13 residues. Germline-derived CDR1 and CDR2 are SGHTA and FQGNSA.